Included here is one T cell receptor (beta chain) sequence, with context. The antigen remains unidentified. This sample stems from a study of T cell responses to AZD1222 COVID-19 vaccine. Study results and limitations: Baseline seropositives among AZD1222 recipients totaled only 5 to 7. Per reports, nearly half of all spike-specific TCRs target regions that are unmutated in variants. CD4 TCRs covered the whole spike, strongest at regions 160-218 and 743-854. Clonal diversity was possibly underestimated, and white British individuals and females predominated among donors.

This CDR3 region has 17 residues. The V gene end was trimmed by 4 bases and the J gene end by 4 bases; junction bases not matched to a gene: 9. CDR1 and CDR2 (germline): SEHNR, FQNEAQ (reference sequence). The method was immunoSEQ multiplex PCR; TCRdb's version includes in-frame clones alone and lacks a portion of them. The sample records under 200,000 clones, over 70% being singletons. The sample in question was peripheral blood, obtained on day 0 of MenACWY control vaccination. The chain carries TRBV7-9 and TRBJ2-2; 10 nucleotides agree with TRBD2. This clonotype was obtained from an adult in good health. The CDR3: CASSSALAGGGTGELFF. CDR3 DNA sequence: TGTGCCAGCAGCTCCGCTTTAGCGGGAGGAGGCACCGGGGAGCTGTTTTTT.